The 25 T cell receptor beta chains below were found in one sample sequenced in a study of OX40 agonist ivuxolimab in advanced cancers. Sequencing used immunoSEQ multiplex PCR; TCRdb keeps in-frame clones, though not all of them. The table has roughly 70,000 clones, roughly 84% seen once. The specimen was CD4+ or CD8+ T cells sorted from blood, collected in a trial of the OX40 agonist ivuxolimab. Receptors were obtained from an adult with an advanced solid tumor such as melanoma, head and neck, liver or kidney cancer.

The chain joins TRBV11-3 to TRBJ1-1; a possible D gene is TRBD1 (6 bases). Deletions cut 2 bases from V and 1 base from J, with 8 bases between. Germline V gene lookup returns CDR1 SGHNT and CDR2 YENEEA. This CDR3 has 14 residues. CDR3 bases: TGTGCCAGCAGCTTACAGGGGACGAACACTGAAGCTTTCTTT. It yields the protein CASSLQGTNTEAFF.

The chain recombines TRBV27 with TRBJ1-5, with D possibly TRBD1 on 6 matching bases. Looked up from germline, CDR1 is MNHEY and CDR2 is SMNVEV (reference sequence). This CDR3 is built from 17 residues. Trimming pared 5 bases from V and 0 bases from J, leaving 17 bases between. CDR3 in DNA: TGTGCCAGCAGTCCTCGGGACAACAGGTATAGCAATCAGCCCCAGCATTTT. Its protein product is CASSPRDNRYSNQPQHF.

There are a few counts of this clone. The chain has TRBV19 and TRBJ1-2; D possibly corresponds to TRBD1 (5 bases). V gave up 7 bases and J gave up 3 bases, with 12 bases separating them. The CDR3 length is 13 residues. Looked up from germline, CDR1 is LNHDA and CDR2 is SQIVND (reference sequence). The DNA for the CDR3 is TGTGCCAGTACCCAACAGGACTACTATGGCTACACCTTC. As protein: CASTQQDYYGYTF.

The V gene is TRBV5-5, the J gene TRBJ1-3; 8 bases match TRBD1. Trimming at V came to 2 bases and at J to 8 bases, leaving 3 bases not matched to a gene. The CDR3 sequence is 13 residues long. Germline CDR1 is SGHKS and CDR2 is YYEKEE (reference sequence). The CDR3 nucleotides are TGTGCCAGCAGCTTAACAGGGGGGGACACCATATATTTT. Its translation: CASSLTGGDTIYF.

This clone was seen only a few times. This rearrangement joins TRBV7-6 to TRBJ2-7; 11 positions agree with TRBD1. Germline lookup yields CDR1 SGHVS and CDR2 FNYEAQ. V was clipped by 5 bases and J by 3 bases; unmatched bases: 9. The CDR3 is 16 amino acids. CDR3: CASSPNLGTGGYEQYF. CDR3 nucleotides: TGTGCCAGCAGCCCAAACCTCGGGACAGGGGGCTACGAGCAGTACTTC.

V and J are TRBV5-1 and TRBJ2-3; perhaps TRBD2 as D (6 bases). The CDR3 loop spans 14 amino acids. Germline V lookup: CDR1 SGHRS, CDR2 YFSETQ. Trimming removed 2 bases at V and 3 bases at J, with 10 bases between. For the CDR3, the DNA is TGCGCCAGCAGCTTCGGGGGTTGGACAGATACGCAGTATTTT. It is translated as CASSFGGWTDTQYF.

The rearrangement joins TRBV5-1 to TRBJ1-5; D uncertain. The germline gives CDR1 SGHRS, CDR2 YFSETQ. The V end lost 4 bases, the J end lost 5 bases, and 10 bases lay between the germline ends. This CDR3 spans 13 amino acids. CDR3 sequence reads: CASSIGPDQPQHF. The CDR3 bases are TGCGCCAGCAGCATTGGACCCGATCAGCCCCAGCATTTT. Supplemented by reference TRBV5-1 and TRBJ1-5, the full variable domain reads KAGVTQTPRYLIKTRGQQVTLSCSPISGHRSVSWYQQTPGQGLQFLFEYFSETQRNKGNFPGRFSGRQFSNSRSEMNVSTLELGDSALYLCASSIGPDQPQHFGDGTRLSIL.

CDR3 DNA: TGTGCCAGCTCACCCAGCCCCCCGACAGGATCATATGGCTACACCTTC. This gives the protein CASSPSPPTGSYGYTF. V gene TRBV18 combines with J gene TRBJ1-2, with D maybe TRBD1 (6 bases). Germline V gives CDR1 KGHSH, CDR2 LQKENI. This CDR3 is built from 16 residues. Trimming stripped 3 bases from V and 5 bases from J, with 19 bases between.

The chain has TRBV2 and TRBJ1-1; D is uncertain. This CDR3 has 12 residues. V was clipped by 2 bases and J by 7 bases, with 8 bases between them. Germline CDR1 and CDR2: SNHLY and FYNNEI. The CDR3 loop reads CASSEPGYEAFF. The CDR3 DNA reads TGTGCCAGCAGTGAACCGGGGTATGAAGCTTTCTTT.

The genes are TRBV7-5 and TRBJ1-4. TRBV7-5 corresponds to a pseudogene. The CDR3 extends over 16 amino acids. The CDR3 DNA reads as TGTGCCAGAAGCTTAGCCTTCGGGGGGGAAAATGAAAAACTGTTTTTT. This gives the protein CARSLAFGGENEKLFF.

V usage is TRBV5-4 and J usage is TRBJ1-3; no clear D. This CDR3 comprises 16 residues. V lost 4 bases and J lost 0, with 14 bases in between. Germline CDR1 SGHNT, CDR2 YYREEE (reference sequence). Written as DNA, the CDR3 is TGTGCCAGCAGCCCGTGGACGGAAAGCTCTGGAAACACCATATATTTT. This sequence encodes CASSPWTESSGNTIYF.

This chain uses TRBV14 with TRBJ1-5, with D perhaps TRBD1 (5 bases). CDR3 size: 15 residues. Germline V gene data show CDR1 as SGHDN and CDR2 as FVKESK. With 1 base removed from V and 7 bases from J, the gap between germline ends came to 14 bases. DNA of the CDR3: TGTGCCAGCAGCCAAGGTGCAGGGACGGGGCAGCCCCAGCATTTT. The encoded protein is CASSQGAGTGQPQHF.

The chain is built from TRBV5-6 and TRBJ1-2; 8 bases line up with TRBD1. This CDR3 is 15 amino acids long. Germline loops: CDR1 SGHDT, CDR2 YYEEEE. V shed 2 bases and J 8 bases; nucleotides not matched to a gene: 11. The CDR3 sequence is CASSFVSRGRGGYTF. CDR3 DNA sequence: TGTGCCAGCAGCTTCGTCAGCAGGGGGCGAGGGGGCTACACCTTC.

This clone was seen a single time. This sequence joins TRBV18 and TRBJ1-4; TRBD1 might be the D (5 bases). The germline CDR1 and CDR2 sequences are KGHSH and LQKENI. This CDR3 has 16 residues. V was cut by 1 base and J by 4 bases, with 13 bases left in between. DNA for the CDR3: TGTGCCAGCTCACCACTTCCGGGACCGCTTAATGAAAAACTGTTTTTT. It encodes CASSPLPGPLNEKLFF.

This clone was counted at least ten times. The V gene is TRBV19, the J gene TRBJ2-7; 11 bases fit TRBD1. With V trimmed by 3 bases and J by 7 bases, 2 bases remained unmatched. Germline V gene sequence: CDR1 LNHDA, CDR2 SQIVND (reference sequence). The CDR3 is 13 residues long. In nucleotides, the CDR3 is TGTGCCAGTAGTATCGGGACAGGGGGGGAGCAGTACTTC. Encoded protein: CASSIGTGGEQYF.

V usage is TRBV7-9 and J usage is TRBJ1-2; TRBD1 aligns across 8 bases. The germline CDR1 and CDR2 sequences are SEHNR and FQNEAQ (reference sequence). J gave up 6 bases and V 4 bases, and 10 bases lay outside the gene matches. This CDR3 comprises 15 residues. The CDR3, as DNA: TGTGCCAGCAGCTCCTACCCACAGGGGGATAATGGCTACACCTTC. Its protein is CASSSYPQGDNGYTF.

The V and J genes are TRBV4-1 and TRBJ1-1; no reliable D call. Trimming removed 4 bases at V and 2 bases at J, with 11 bases between. This CDR3 is 14 amino acids long. The germline V gene encodes CDR1 MGHRA and CDR2 YSYEKL. The CDR3 DNA follows: TGCGCCAGCAGCCTGGGTCGGGCCAACACTGAAGCTTTCTTT. The encoded protein is CASSLGRANTEAFF.

The V gene is TRBV11-2, the J gene TRBJ2-7; the match to TRBD1 covers 7 bases. CDR3 length: 17 residues. The J segment lost 4 bases and the V segment lost 5 bases, leaving 17 bases of the junction unmatched. The germline CDR1 and CDR2 sequences are SGHAT and FQNNGV. The CDR3 bases are TGTGCCAGCAGCCCAATCAACCGGGACAGTTCGATTTACGAGCAGTACTTC. Translated: CASSPINRDSSIYEQYF.

The chain links TRBV2 to TRBJ1-5; 7 positions match TRBD1. The trim removed 6 bases at V and 6 bases at J, leaving 5 bases unmatched. CDR3 length: 13 residues. CDR1 and CDR2 from the germline V gene are SNHLY and FYNNEI. The CDR3 sequence: CASSRGSSQPQHF. The DNA of the CDR3 is TGTGCCAGCAGCAGGGGGAGTAGTCAGCCCCAGCATTTT.

The chain couples TRBV19 to TRBJ1-5; 7 positions agree with TRBD1. After removal of 0 bases from V and 5 bases from J, the junction contained 4 bases not matched to a gene. The CDR3 is 15 residues long. Germline CDR1 LNHDA, CDR2 SQIVND (reference sequence). The chain's CDR3 is CASSIEDRHYQPQHF. DNA for the CDR3: TGTGCCAGTAGTATAGAGGACAGGCATTATCAGCCCCAGCATTTT.

V usage is TRBV7-2 and J usage is TRBJ2-2; 7 bases match TRBD2. The CDR3 is made up of 15 amino acids. Germline CDR1 reads SGHTA; CDR2 reads FQGNSA. V lost 1 base to trimming and J lost 4 bases; unmatched junction nucleotides: 3. The CDR3 DNA reads as TGTGCCAGCAGCTTAGGACTAGCTTTCACCGGGGAGCTGTTTTTT. It translates to CASSLGLAFTGELFF.

V usage is TRBV9 and J usage is TRBJ1-1, with D unclear. Trimming removed 0 bases at V and 1 base at J, with 7 bases between. Germline CDR1 SGDLS, CDR2 YYNGEE. CDR3 size: 14 residues. DNA for the CDR3: TGTGCCAGCAGCGTAGCTTGGAGGAACACTGAAGCTTTCTTT. Protein product: CASSVAWRNTEAFF.

J is TRBJ1-1 and V is TRBV7-3; D ambiguous. Germline lookup yields CDR1 SGHTA and CDR2 FQGTGA. CDR3 length: 13 residues. Trimming left V 4 bases short and J 1 base short, with 7 bases between. CDR3 DNA: TGTGCCAGCAGCTCCATCCGGAACACTGAAGCTTTCTTT. Its translation is CASSSIRNTEAFF.

The rearrangement links TRBV5-1 to TRBJ1-2; the D gene is possibly TRBD1 (5 bases). This CDR3 has 14 residues. V lost 0 bases and J 4 bases, leaving 10 bases between the germline ends. Germline values: CDR1 SGHRS, CDR2 YFSETQ. DNA of the CDR3: TGCGCCAGCAGCTTGGGTCAGGGAGGCTATGGCTACACCTTC. Its protein product is CASSLGQGGYGYTF.

This clone was recorded a few times. The identical CDR3 is also encoded by other nucleotide sequences in the sample. The chain links TRBV27 to TRBJ1-1; no definite D call. Trimming left V 0 bases short and J 5 bases short, with 7 bases between. CDR3 length equals 13 residues. Germline CDR1 is MNHEY and CDR2 is SMNVEV (reference sequence). The CDR3 nucleotides read TGTGCCAGCAGTTTATCGGGATTTACTGAAGCTTTCTTT. Translated: CASSLSGFTEAFF.